These 15 T cell receptor beta chains share one sample of origin, sequenced in a study of blood T cells in healthy people across ages. Next came a second PCR, run for about 7 to 12 cycles, which used a sample-barcoded 5' primer along with a J-beta primer mix. In TCRdb, the 5' RACE reads were re-called with MiXCR into one record per CDR3 protein. The sample yields roughly 700,000 distinct CDR3 sequences, 49% seen once. The sample consisted of blood. The source of these receptors is an older woman in good health.

As for this clonotype: The germline gene is not matched at one end of the junction; a read error may be the cause. This chain uses TRBV24-1 with TRBJ2-1; D is uncertain. Germline-derived CDR1 and CDR2 are KGHDR and SFDVKD. The CDR3 is 13 amino acids. The CDR3 spells CATSEMNSNEQFF. The CDR3 DNA follows: TGCGCCACCAGTGAGATGAACAGCAATGAGCAGTTCTTC.

This clonotype was recorded a few times. The chain couples TRBV11-2 to TRBJ2-1; tentatively, D is TRBD1 or TRBD2 (6 bases each). The V gene's germline CDR1 is SGHAT and CDR2 FQNNGV. CDR3 size: 13 residues. Trimming left V 3 bases short and J 14 bases short, with 17 bases between. This CDR3 is CASSFNEGGQKFF. The CDR3 nucleotides read TGTGCCAGCAGCTTCAACGAGGGGGGCCAGAAGTTCTTC.

The chain couples TRBV6-2 or TRBV6-3 to TRBJ2-3; D not certain. CDR1 is MNHEY and CDR2 is SVGEGT in the germline V gene. This CDR3 contains 16 residues. Trimming took off 0 bases at V and 2 bases at J, with 12 bases between the two ends. CDR3 coding DNA: TGTGCCAGCAGTTACTCGGCCCTGACCCCCACAGATACGCAGTATTTT. As protein: CASSYSALTPTDTQYF.

This chain connects TRBV7-2 to TRBJ2-1; D unresolved. Germline loops: CDR1 SGHTA, CDR2 FQGNSA. V was shortened by 5 bases and J by 10 bases, with 18 bases between the two germline ends. CDR3 length: 14 amino acids. CDR3: CASSVARSSYEQFF. For the CDR3, the DNA is TGTGCCAGCAGCGTGGCAAGGAGCTCCTACGAGCAGTTCTTC.

The chain links TRBV12-3 or TRBV12-4 to TRBJ2-5, with 10 nucleotides matching TRBD2. V was clipped by 6 bases and J by 5 bases; unmatched bases: 9. This CDR3 has 15 residues. Here the CDR3 reads CASSPSGRARETQYF. CDR3 nucleotides: TGTGCCAGCAGCCCGAGCGGGAGGGCCCGGGAGACCCAGTACTTC.

V gene TRBV6-5 combines with J gene TRBJ2-7, with D possibly being TRBD1 (5 bases). The ends were cut back, 5 bases at V and 0 bases at J, with 14 bases in the middle. This CDR3 is built from 15 residues. The germline V gene has CDR1 MNHEY and CDR2 SVGAGI. This CDR3 reads CASSPGHPSSYEQYF. The CDR3 DNA reads as TGTGCCAGCAGTCCCGGACACCCGAGCTCCTACGAGCAGTACTTC.

This clonotype was detected only a few times. This chain joins TRBV12-3 or TRBV12-4 and TRBJ1-1; D is perhaps TRBD1 (5 bases). This CDR3 region has 14 residues. Trimming pared 9 bases from V and 0 bases from J, leaving 14 bases between. CDR3 coding DNA: TGTGCCAGTCGGACGGGGGGTATGAACACTGAAGCTTTCTTT. Translation gives CASRTGGMNTEAFF.

This clonotype has more than one count but fewer than ten. At one end the junction does not follow the germline gene, possibly because of a read error. The J gene is TRBJ2-7, the V gene TRBV12-3 or TRBV12-4; 7 nucleotides line up with TRBD1. This CDR3 is built from 14 residues. CDR3 nucleotides: TGTGCCAGCAGTTCCATTGAAGGGGGCAATGAGCGGTACTTC. It translates to CASSSIEGGNERYF.

This clonotype was seen a handful of times. The J gene is TRBJ2-2, the V gene TRBV24-1; 10 bases fit TRBD1. The CDR3 is 17 amino acids. Germline V gene lookup returns CDR1 KGHDR and CDR2 SFDVKD. Trimming at V came to 2 bases and at J to 4 bases, leaving 6 bases not matched to a gene. This chain's CDR3 is CATSDSSGQGFTGELFF. As DNA, the CDR3 is TGTGCCACCAGTGATTCCTCGGGACAGGGGTTCACCGGGGAGCTGTTTTTT.

This chain connects TRBV28 to TRBJ1-2; D might be TRBD1 (5 bases). Trimming left V 5 bases short and J 2 bases short, with 12 bases between. The germline gives CDR1 MDHEN, CDR2 SYDVKM. This CDR3 region has 14 residues. The CDR3 nucleotides read TGTGCCAGCAGTGTTCAGGGTTGGAACTATGGCTACACCTTC. Its protein product is CASSVQGWNYGYTF.

The rearrangement uses TRBV10-3 and TRBJ2-7; unclear D gene. V lost 4 bases and J lost 0, with 7 bases in between. Germline V gene sequence: CDR1 ENHRY, CDR2 SYGVKD. This CDR3 is 13 amino acids long. The CDR3, as DNA: TGTGCCATCAGTGGAGGCAGCTCCTACGAGCAGTACTTC. Protein product: CAISGGSSYEQYF.

This clonotype was picked up a small number of times. A much bigger clone sits one base away, suggesting this may be a read error. J is TRBJ2-1 and V is TRBV4-2, with TRBD1 matching 7 bases. The J call may be faulty, since TRBJ2-7 better matches the DNA end. This CDR3 has 17 residues. Germline CDR1 is LGHNA and CDR2 is YNFKEQ. The DNA of the CDR3 is TGTGCCAGCAGCCAAGAACCCAGGGGGAGCTCCTACAATGAGCAGTACTTC. Its protein is CASSQEPRGSSYNEQYF.

This clonotype was seen a few times. The rearrangement uses TRBV20-1 and TRBJ2-1; 10 bases agree with TRBD2. The CDR3 totals 15 residues. Trimming cost V 3 bases and J 4 bases; bases outside gene matches: 6. The germline V gene encodes CDR1 DFQATT and CDR2 SNEGSKA (reference sequence). DNA of the CDR3: TGCAGTGCTAGCGTAGCGGGAGGAACTTACAATGAGCAGTTCTTC. Translated, it gives CSASVAGGTYNEQFF.

In the case of this clonotype: An end of the junction does not agree with germline; a read error may underlie this. This CDR3 is CAIRGGLSLSGVNVLTF. The CDR3 DNA is TGTGCCATCAGGGGGGGACTCAGCCTCTCTGGGGTCAACGTCCTGACTTTC. The chain is built from TRBV10-3 and TRBJ2-6; a possible D gene is TRBD2 (6 bases). The V gene's germline CDR1 is ENHRY and CDR2 SYGVKD. There are 17 residues in the CDR3.

The chain joins TRBV2 to TRBJ2-7, with TRBD1 identical over 7 bases. CDR3 length: 18 residues. Germline V gene lookup returns CDR1 SNHLY and CDR2 FYNNEI. The ends lost 0 bases at V and 3 bases at J; junction bases unmatched: 14. The CDR3 sequence is CASSEARDSLWDDYEQYF. The CDR3 region has the DNA TGTGCCAGCAGTGAAGCCCGGGACAGCTTATGGGATGACTACGAGCAGTACTTC.